The TCR beta chain under discussion was sequenced for a study of OX40 agonist ivuxolimab in advanced cancers. Overall study: Patients receiving dose escalation had hepatocellular carcinoma, melanoma, renal cell or head and neck cancer. Notes on the study in general: CD8+ T cells were the subset that, on average, had more expanded clones than CD4+.

This clone was counted a few times. What it binds is not known. The data were produced by immunoSEQ multiplex PCR, yet TCRdb's version contains in-frame clones alone and is incomplete. This repertoire shows about 61,000 clones, around four fifths found once; its top ten account for approximately 3.5%. The CDR3 has 18 residues. Between the trimmed V and J ends, which lost 2 bases and 4 bases, there was a span of 18 bases. The germline CDR1 and CDR2 sequences are SGHTA and FQGNSA. The clonotype was recovered from an adult with an advanced solid tumor such as melanoma, head and neck, liver or kidney cancer. The starting material was CD4+ or CD8+ T cells sorted from blood, obtained in a trial of the OX40 agonist ivuxolimab. The chain employs TRBV7-2 and TRBJ1-6; D remains unclear. CDR3 in amino acids: CASSLSPQKFIYNSPLHF. CDR3 DNA sequence: TGTGCCAGCAGCTTATCACCACAGAAGTTCATTTATAATTCACCCCTCCACTTT.